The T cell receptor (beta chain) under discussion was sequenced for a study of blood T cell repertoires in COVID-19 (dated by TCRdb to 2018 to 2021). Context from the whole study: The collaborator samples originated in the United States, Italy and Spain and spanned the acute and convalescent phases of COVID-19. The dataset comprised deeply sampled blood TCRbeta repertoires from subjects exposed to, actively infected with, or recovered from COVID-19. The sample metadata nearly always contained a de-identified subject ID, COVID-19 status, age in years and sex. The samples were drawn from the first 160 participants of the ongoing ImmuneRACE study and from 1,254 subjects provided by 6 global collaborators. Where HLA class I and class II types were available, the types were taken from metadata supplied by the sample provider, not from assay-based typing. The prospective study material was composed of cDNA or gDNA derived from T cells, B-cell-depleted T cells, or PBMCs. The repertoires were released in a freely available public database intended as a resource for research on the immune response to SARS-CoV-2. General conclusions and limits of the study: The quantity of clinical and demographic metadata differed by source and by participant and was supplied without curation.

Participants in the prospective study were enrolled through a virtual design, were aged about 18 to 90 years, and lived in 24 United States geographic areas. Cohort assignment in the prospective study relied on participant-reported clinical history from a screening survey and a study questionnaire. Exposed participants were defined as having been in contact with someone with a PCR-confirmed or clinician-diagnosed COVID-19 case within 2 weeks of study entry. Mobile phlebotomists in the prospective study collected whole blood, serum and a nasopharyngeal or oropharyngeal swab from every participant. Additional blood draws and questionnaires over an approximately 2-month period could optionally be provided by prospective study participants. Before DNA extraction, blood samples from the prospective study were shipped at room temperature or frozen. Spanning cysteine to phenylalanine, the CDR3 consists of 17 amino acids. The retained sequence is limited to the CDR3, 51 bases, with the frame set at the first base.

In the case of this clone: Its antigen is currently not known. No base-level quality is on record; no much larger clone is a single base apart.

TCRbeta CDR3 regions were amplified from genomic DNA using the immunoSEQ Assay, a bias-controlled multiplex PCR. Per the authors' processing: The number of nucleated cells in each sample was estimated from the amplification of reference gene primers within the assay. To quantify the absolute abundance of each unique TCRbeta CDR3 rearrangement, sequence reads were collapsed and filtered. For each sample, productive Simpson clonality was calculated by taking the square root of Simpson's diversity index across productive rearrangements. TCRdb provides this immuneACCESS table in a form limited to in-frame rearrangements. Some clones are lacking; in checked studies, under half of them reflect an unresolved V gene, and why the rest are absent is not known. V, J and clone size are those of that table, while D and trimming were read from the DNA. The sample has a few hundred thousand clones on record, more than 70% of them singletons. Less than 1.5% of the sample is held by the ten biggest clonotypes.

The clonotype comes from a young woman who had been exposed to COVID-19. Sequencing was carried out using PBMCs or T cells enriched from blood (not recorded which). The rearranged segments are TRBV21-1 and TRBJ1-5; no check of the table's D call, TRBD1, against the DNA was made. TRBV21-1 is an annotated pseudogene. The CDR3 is CASSIPKGLDKDQPQHF. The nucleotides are TGTGCCAGCAGCATCCCCAAGGGGCTTGATAAGGATCAGCCCCAGCATTTT.